This is a list of T cell receptor beta chains from one sample in a study of blood T cell repertoires in COVID-19. The assay was immunoSEQ multiplex PCR, and TCRdb's table has in-frame clones only and misses some. The profile shows 150,000 to 200,000 clones, around four fifths of them singletons. Material for sequencing was PBMCs or T cells enriched from blood (not recorded which). The source is a woman aged 45-65 years who had recovered from COVID-19. Each CDR3 is given with its conserved first and last residue. Fields, in order: clone size, J gene, V gene, CDR3 protein. Clone size is given for some rows only: seen once, a few or many times, or a class if the clone is expanded.

abundance: NA
j_gene: TRBJ2-3
v_gene: TRBV11-2
CDR3aa: CASSVTRGTDTQYF

abundance: NA
j_gene: TRBJ1-1
v_gene: TRBV19
CDR3aa: CASSVRQGEAFF

abundance: NA
j_gene: TRBJ1-2
v_gene: TRBV9
CDR3aa: CASSPLGTGESGYTF

abundance: NA
j_gene: TRBJ1-2
v_gene: TRBV10-3
CDR3aa: CAISEPGGYGYTF

abundance: NA
j_gene: TRBJ1-4
v_gene: TRBV7-2
CDR3aa: CASRFPGQGARGEKLFF

abundance: NA
j_gene: TRBJ2-3
v_gene: TRBV27
CDR3aa: CASSLTGVSTDTQYF

abundance: once
j_gene: TRBJ2-3
v_gene: TRBV7-2
CDR3aa: CASSLAGVGSTTDTQYF

abundance: NA
j_gene: TRBJ1-1
v_gene: TRBV27
CDR3aa: CASSLRGHTEAFF

abundance: NA
j_gene: TRBJ2-1
v_gene: TRBV9
CDR3aa: CASSAAGNPRRFF

abundance: NA
j_gene: TRBJ1-3
v_gene: TRBV30
CDR3aa: CAWSPGGGGNTIYF

abundance: NA
j_gene: TRBJ2-1
v_gene: TRBV7-2
CDR3aa: CASILFTGGAPNEQFF

abundance: few
j_gene: TRBJ2-3
v_gene: TRBV6-1
CDR3aa: CASSEDPDRSTDTQYF

abundance: NA
j_gene: TRBJ2-1
v_gene: TRBV10-3
CDR3aa: CAIRTGTSGRYNEQFF

abundance: NA
j_gene: TRBJ1-1
v_gene: TRBV7-6
CDR3aa: CASSLGGPLDRLKAFF

abundance: few
j_gene: TRBJ1-6
v_gene: TRBV7-9
CDR3aa: CASSLGGLDSPLHF

abundance: NA
j_gene: TRBJ2-3
v_gene: TRBV5-4
CDR3aa: CASSLARGEFTDTQYF

abundance: NA
j_gene: TRBJ2-5
v_gene: TRBV2
CDR3aa: CASSERGLSTGETQYF

abundance: NA
j_gene: TRBJ1-2
v_gene: TRBV7-2
CDR3aa: CASSPFVKEGARGYTF

abundance: few
j_gene: TRBJ2-5
v_gene: TRBV5-1
CDR3aa: CASSLAASEGTQYF

abundance: once
j_gene: TRBJ2-3
v_gene: TRBV7-2
CDR3aa: CASRRGQGITDTQYF

abundance: NA
j_gene: TRBJ1-1
v_gene: TRBV3-1/TRBV3-2
CDR3aa: CASSRQGAPEAFF

abundance: NA
j_gene: TRBJ2-1
v_gene: TRBV4-1
CDR3aa: CASSHLSGGHNEQFF

abundance: NA
j_gene: TRBJ2-1
v_gene: TRBV20-1
CDR3aa: CSASVENDNEQFF

abundance: NA
j_gene: TRBJ1-1
v_gene: TRBV2
CDR3aa: CASRPSQNTEAFF

abundance: NA
j_gene: TRBJ2-2
v_gene: TRBV7-9
CDR3aa: CASSSRQVGELFF

abundance: NA
j_gene: TRBJ1-1
v_gene: TRBV7-6
CDR3aa: CASSLGTVQNTEAFF

abundance: NA
j_gene: TRBJ1-1
v_gene: TRBV14
CDR3aa: CASSQNPWRGGTEAFF

abundance: NA
j_gene: TRBJ2-2
v_gene: TRBV24-1
CDR3aa: CATKDFGTGELFF

abundance: NA
j_gene: TRBJ2-2
v_gene: TRBV29-1
CDR3aa: CSVGRGEVTGELFF

abundance: NA
j_gene: TRBJ1-2
v_gene: TRBV5-1
CDR3aa: CASSLDGGPYGYTF

abundance: once
j_gene: TRBJ2-2
v_gene: TRBV11-3
CDR3aa: CASSWSGGVFNTGELFF

abundance: NA
j_gene: TRBJ1-1
v_gene: TRBV30
CDR3aa: CAWDTGWGTEAFF

abundance: NA
j_gene: TRBJ2-2
v_gene: TRBV11-2
CDR3aa: CASRRSLKNTGELFF

abundance: NA
j_gene: TRBJ2-3
v_gene: TRBV3-1/TRBV3-2
CDR3aa: CASSRQRGLTDTQYF

abundance: NA
j_gene: TRBJ2-1
v_gene: TRBV7-9
CDR3aa: CASGTAGAYNEQFF

abundance: NA
j_gene: TRBJ1-1
v_gene: TRBV7-9
CDR3aa: CASSAPGGEGLGTEAFF

abundance: NA
j_gene: TRBJ2-3
v_gene: TRBV5-1
CDR3aa: CASSFSGGTDTQYF

abundance: NA
j_gene: TRBJ2-5
v_gene: TRBV5-4
CDR3aa: CASSPEGTHATQYF

abundance: few
j_gene: TRBJ1-6
v_gene: TRBV3-1/TRBV3-2
CDR3aa: CASSQGQGNSPLHF

abundance: NA
j_gene: TRBJ2-1
v_gene: TRBV11-2
CDR3aa: CASSFGTQKDNEQFF

abundance: once
j_gene: TRBJ1-2
v_gene: TRBV30
CDR3aa: CASGSNYGYTF

abundance: NA
j_gene: TRBJ2-1
v_gene: TRBV9
CDR3aa: CASSVASGRGNEQFF